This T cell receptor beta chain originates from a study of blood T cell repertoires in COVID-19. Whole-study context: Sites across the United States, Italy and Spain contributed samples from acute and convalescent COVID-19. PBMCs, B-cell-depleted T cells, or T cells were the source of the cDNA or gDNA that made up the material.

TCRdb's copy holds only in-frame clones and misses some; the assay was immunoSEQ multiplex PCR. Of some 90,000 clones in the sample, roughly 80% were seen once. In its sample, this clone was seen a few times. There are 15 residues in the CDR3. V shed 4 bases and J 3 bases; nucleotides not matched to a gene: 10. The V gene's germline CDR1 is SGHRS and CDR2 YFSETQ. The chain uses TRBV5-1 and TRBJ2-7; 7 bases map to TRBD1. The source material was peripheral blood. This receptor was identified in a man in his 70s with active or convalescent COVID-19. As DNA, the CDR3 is TGCGCCAGCAGCCCCCTGGGACAGAGACTCTACGAGCAGTACTTC. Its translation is CASSPLGQRLYEQYF.